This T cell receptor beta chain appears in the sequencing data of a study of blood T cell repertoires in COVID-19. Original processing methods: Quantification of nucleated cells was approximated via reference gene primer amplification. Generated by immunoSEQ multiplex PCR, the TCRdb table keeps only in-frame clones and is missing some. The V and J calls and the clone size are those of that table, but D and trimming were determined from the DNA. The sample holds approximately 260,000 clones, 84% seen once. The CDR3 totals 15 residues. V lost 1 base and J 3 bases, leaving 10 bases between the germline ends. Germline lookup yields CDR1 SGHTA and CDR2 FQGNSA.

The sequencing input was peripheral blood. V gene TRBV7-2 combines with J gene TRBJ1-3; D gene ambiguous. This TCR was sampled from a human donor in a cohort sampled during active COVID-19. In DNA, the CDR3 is TGTGCCAGCAGCTTAGGGGCCGCTTTTGGAAACACCATATATTTT. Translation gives CASSLGAAFGNTIYF.